These 20 T cell receptor beta chains originate from one sample sequenced in a study of beta chain features in type 1 diabetes. Study results and caveats: Among all four CD4+ subsets, Type 1 diabetes patients had TCRB CDR3s that were moderately but significantly shorter.

Their specific antigens are unknown. Reverse transcription of all isolated RNA meant that expressed TCRB transcripts were sequenced. Sequenced by immunoSEQ multiplex PCR; TCRdb stores in-frame clones only, minus some. The sample yields around 650,000 clones, around 12% seen once. The sample taken for sequencing was naive CD4+ T cells from blood. The source of these receptors is a man aged 25 to 40 with type 1 diabetes.

The chain recombines TRBV7-8 with TRBJ1-4; D is unresolved. Germline V gives CDR1 SGHVS, CDR2 FQNEAQ. V was shortened by 1 base and J by 6 bases, with 6 bases between the two germline ends. The CDR3 totals 13 residues. CDR3: CASSLGGHEKLFF. The CDR3 nucleotides read TGTGCCAGCAGCTTAGGAGGTCATGAAAAACTGTTTTTT.

This chain uses TRBV7-9 with TRBJ2-6, with 8 bases identical to TRBD2. This CDR3 is 18 amino acids long. The germline gives CDR1 SEHNR, CDR2 FQNEAQ (reference sequence). The ends lost 4 bases at V and 0 bases at J; junction bases unmatched: 8. The CDR3 DNA sequence: TGTGCCAGCAGCTCCTCACGGGAGGGCCACTCTGGGGCCAACGTCCTGACTTTC. As protein: CASSSSREGHSGANVLTF. The entire variable domain, with the rest obtained from reference TRBV7-9 and TRBJ2-6, is as follows: DTGVSQNPRHKITKRGQNVTFRCDPISEHNRLYWYRQTLGQGPEFLTYFQNEAQLEKSRLLSDRFSAERPKGSFSTLEIQRTEQGDSAMYLCASSSSREGHSGANVLTFGAGSRLTVL.

This clone has only a few counts. The genes are TRBV21-1 and TRBJ1-6. TRBV21-1 corresponds to a pseudogene. The CDR3 covers 12 residues. CDR3 protein: CASSTDNSPLHF. As DNA, the CDR3 is TGTGCCAGCAGCACCGATAATTCACCCCTCCACTTT.

In its sample, this clone was seen a few times. J is TRBJ1-6 and V is TRBV9; D is unresolved. The V end was cut by 3 bases, the J end by 10 bases, with 17 bases between. The CDR3 spans 15 residues. From germline, CDR1 is SGDLS and CDR2 YYNGEE. CDR3 DNA sequence: TGTGCCAGCAGCGCCCTGGATGAGGGCGGATCACCCCTCCACTTT. Translating it yields CASSALDEGGSPLHF.

The chain carries TRBV29-1 and TRBJ1-1; possible D gene TRBD1, 5 bases. With 6 bases removed from V and 1 base from J, the gap between germline ends came to 12 bases. The CDR3 contains 13 residues. Germline assignment: CDR1 SQVTM and CDR2 ANQGSEA. CDR3 DNA: TGCAGCGTGGAGGGGATGAGGAACACTGAAGCTTTCTTT. Protein product: CSVEGMRNTEAFF.

The chain combines TRBV29-1 with TRBJ1-1; D ambiguous. This CDR3 is built from 14 residues. V gave up 3 bases and J gave up 1 base, with 12 bases separating them. The germline CDR1 and CDR2 sequences are SQVTM and ANQGSEA. CDR3: CSVDRIMRNTEAFF. The CDR3 DNA is TGCAGCGTTGACAGAATTATGAGGAACACTGAAGCTTTCTTT.

Only a few counts were recorded for this clone. The rearrangement uses TRBV11-2 and TRBJ2-1; no clear D gene. V was pared by 3 bases and J by 5 bases, with 11 bases between. In germline, CDR1 is SGHAT, CDR2 FQNNGV. This CDR3 region has 14 residues. The CDR3 region has the DNA TGTGCCAGCAGCTTCTCGGACGGCGACAATGAGCAGTTCTTC. It specifies CASSFSDGDNEQFF.

This clone appeared a single time. This chain links TRBV29-1 with TRBJ1-1; no reliable D call. The V end lost 7 bases, the J end lost 5 bases, and 11 bases lay between the germline ends. The CDR3 has 11 residues. Germline CDR1 and CDR2: SQVTM and ANQGSEA. CDR3 sequence: CSADGGTEAFF. The DNA of the CDR3 is TGCAGCGCTGATGGAGGGACTGAAGCTTTCTTT.

The chain employs TRBV6-1 and TRBJ2-7; D is undetermined. The CDR3 is 13 residues long. Per the germline V gene, CDR1 is MNHNS and CDR2 is SASEGT. V gave up 7 bases and J gave up 6 bases, with 16 bases separating them. CDR3 in amino acids: CASKSRTPGEQYF. CDR3 bases: TGTGCCAGCAAATCACGGACGCCCGGCGAGCAGTACTTC.

This clone was seen a handful of times. This sequence joins TRBV9 and TRBJ2-5; the D is unclear. Looked up from germline, CDR1 is SGDLS and CDR2 is YYNGEE. V lost 0 bases and J 7 bases, leaving 13 bases between the germline ends. CDR3 length: 14 amino acids. The CDR3 region is CASSVESLAPTQYF. CDR3 sequence (DNA): TGTGCCAGCAGCGTAGAGTCCCTCGCACCGACCCAGTACTTC.

The genes are TRBV5-4 and TRBJ2-5; tentatively, D is TRBD1 or TRBD2 (5 bases each). The V and J ends lost 4 bases and 3 bases respectively, with 16 bases between them. Germline CDR1 reads SGHNT; CDR2 reads YYREEE (reference sequence). The CDR3 is 15 residues long. This CDR3 is CASSIQGTGKETQYF. For the CDR3, the DNA is TGTGCCAGCAGCATCCAAGGGACGGGGAAAGAGACCCAGTACTTC. Complete variable domain (other parts from reference TRBV5-4 and TRBJ2-5): ETGVTQSPTHLIKTRGQQVTLRCSSQSGHNTVSWYQQALGQGPQFIFQYYREEENGRGNFPPRFSGLQFPNYSSELNVNALELDDSALYLCASSIQGTGKETQYFGPGTRLLVL.

This clone was recorded a few times. This CDR3 reads CATSRETGGNEKLFF. The CDR3 DNA is TGTGCCACCAGCAGGGAGACCGGGGGTAACGAAAAACTGTTTTTT. The chain combines TRBV15 with TRBJ1-4; D may be TRBD1 (5 bases). The CDR3 sequence is 15 residues long. V lost 3 bases, J lost 8 bases, and 16 bases lay in between. Germline CDR1 reads LNHNV; CDR2 reads YYDKDF (reference sequence).

This clone was picked up a small number of times. The V gene is TRBV29-1, the J gene TRBJ2-3; D ambiguous. CDR1 and CDR2 (germline): SQVTM, ANQGSEA. The CDR3 consists of 13 residues. Trimming stripped 3 bases from V and 6 bases from J, with 13 bases between. This CDR3 reads CSVDETPPDTQYF. Written as DNA, the CDR3 is TGCAGCGTTGATGAGACCCCTCCGGATACGCAGTATTTT.

This clone was seen only a few times. This chain links TRBV19 with TRBJ2-7; D unclear. Trimming took off 1 base at V and 2 bases at J, with 12 bases between the two ends. CDR1 and CDR2 (germline): LNHDA, SQIVND (reference sequence). The CDR3 is 15 amino acids. As DNA, the CDR3 is TGTGCCAGTAGTATAGTAGGAACATCCCCCTACGAGCAGTACTTC. This translates into CASSIVGTSPYEQYF.

The table lists this clone with a few counts. The V and J genes are TRBV10-3 and TRBJ1-1; D uncertain. Germline lookup yields CDR1 ENHRY and CDR2 SYGVKD. The CDR3 length is 14 residues. With 3 bases removed from V and 5 bases from J, the gap between germline ends came to 13 bases. CDR3 nucleotide sequence: TGTGCCATCAGTGACGGGGAGGGTTGGACTGAAGCTTTCTTT. It codes for CAISDGEGWTEAFF.

The chain is built from TRBV30 and TRBJ2-3, with D uncertain. Germline-derived CDR1 and CDR2 are GTSNPN and SVGIG (reference sequence). This CDR3 contains 14 residues. With 0 bases removed from V and 2 bases from J, the gap between germline ends came to 9 bases. The chain's CDR3 is CAWSVKSHTDTQYF. In DNA form, the CDR3 reads TGTGCCTGGAGTGTAAAGAGTCACACAGATACGCAGTATTTT.

V and J are TRBV28 and TRBJ2-7, with TRBD1 as a possible D gene (6 bases). V was pared by 5 bases and J by 0 bases, with 11 bases between. Per germline, CDR1 MDHEN and CDR2 SYDVKM. This CDR3 is built from 14 residues. The CDR3 is CASSPGDLSYEQYF. In nucleotides, the CDR3 is TGTGCCAGCAGTCCAGGGGACCTCTCCTACGAGCAGTACTTC.

CDR3 residues: CASSSWTSADTQYF. The CDR3 DNA reads as TGTGCCAGCAGCTCCTGGACTAGTGCAGATACGCAGTATTTT. V usage is TRBV7-2 and J usage is TRBJ2-3, with 7 positions matching TRBD2. In germline, CDR1 is SGHTA, CDR2 FQGNSA. V gave up 4 bases and J gave up 4 bases; unmatched junction bases: 5. The CDR3 loop spans 14 amino acids. The full variable domain, in which reference TRBV7-2 and TRBJ2-3 provide the parts outside the CDR3, is GAGVSQSPSNKVTEKGKDVELRCDPISGHTALYWYRQSLGQGLEFLIYFQGNSAPDKSGLPSDRFSAERTGGSVSTLTIQRTQQEDSAVYLCASSSWTSADTQYFGPGTRLTVL.

The genes are TRBV15 and TRBJ1-3; a weak D match, TRBD1 (6 bases). Germline CDR1 is LNHNV and CDR2 is YYDKDF (reference sequence). The germline V and J ends were trimmed by 0 bases and 0 bases, with 15 bases remaining between them. The CDR3 sequence is 18 residues long. The CDR3 DNA is TGTGCCACCAGCAGAGATCTTCTGGGAGGGGGCTCTGGAAACACCATATATTTT. This encodes CATSRDLLGGGSGNTIYF. Using reference TRBV15 and TRBJ1-3 for the parts outside the CDR3, the full variable domain is DAMVIQNPRYQVTQFGKPVTLSCSQTLNHNVMYWYQQKSSQAPKLLFHYYDKDFNNEADTPDNFQSRRPNTSFCFLDIRSPGLGDTAMYLCATSRDLLGGGSGNTIYFGEGSWLTVV.

On this clone itself: The sample carries other DNA sequences with the same CDR3. The chain joins TRBV29-1 to TRBJ2-3, with 13 bases aligning to TRBD2. Germline V CDR1 and CDR2: SQVTM, ANQGSEA. V dropped 3 bases and J dropped 3; count of bases not matched to a gene: 3. This CDR3 comprises 15 residues. CDR3 in DNA: TGCAGCGTTGATCGACTAGCGGGGGGAACAGATACGCAGTATTTT. Protein sequence: CSVDRLAGGTDTQYF.